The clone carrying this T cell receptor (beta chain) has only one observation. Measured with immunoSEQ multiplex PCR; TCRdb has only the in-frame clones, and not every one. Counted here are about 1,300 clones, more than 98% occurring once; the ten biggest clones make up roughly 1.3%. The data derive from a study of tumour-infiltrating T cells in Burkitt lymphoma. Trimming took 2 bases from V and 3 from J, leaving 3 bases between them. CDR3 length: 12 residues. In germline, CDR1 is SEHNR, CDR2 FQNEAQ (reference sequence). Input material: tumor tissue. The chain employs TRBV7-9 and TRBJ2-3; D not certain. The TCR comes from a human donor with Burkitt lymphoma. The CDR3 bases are TGTGCCAGCAGCTTAAGGACAGATACGCAGTATTTT. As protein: CASSLRTDTQYF.